This T cell receptor beta chain originates from a study of T-cell reconstitution after alpha-beta-depleted transplantation in children. Deletions cut 2 bases from V and 5 bases from J, with 12 bases between. Per germline, CDR1 ENHRY and CDR2 SYGVKD. This CDR3 is 14 amino acids long. This clonotype was seen repeatedly, ten times or more. For TCRbeta, the library was prepared with unique molecular identifiers. A single record per CDR3 protein comes from TCRdb applying MiXCR to the PCR reads. The sample yields about 290,000 distinct CDR3 sequences, about 9.5% seen once. The rearrangement joins TRBV10-3 to TRBJ1-2; D is ambiguous. Sample: PBMCs, taken before TCRalphabeta/CD19-depleted stem cell transplant. The TCR sequence derives from a boy under two years old with acute myeloid leukemia, due to receive a stem cell transplant. This chain's CDR3 is CAISERWTPYGYTF. Written as DNA, the CDR3 is TGTGCCATCAGTGAGAGGTGGACTCCTTATGGCTACACCTTC.